In its sample, the clone carrying this T cell receptor (beta chain) was seen a few times. Its specificity is unknown. This specimen belongs to a study of blood T cells in healthy people across ages. Regarding the study as a whole: Among T cells, TCR beta diversity per million cells dropped roughly linearly as age rose. Estimated diversity, derived from one million T cells, was regarded as an underestimate.

Germline V gene lookup returns CDR1 SGHRS and CDR2 YFSETQ. V lost 4 bases to trimming and J lost 4 bases, with 15 bases between them. The CDR3 runs 16 residues. PCR was performed a second time for 7 to 11 cycles using a sample-barcoded 5' primer and a J-beta primer mix. TCRdb reanalysed the 5' RACE reads using MiXCR and keeps one entry per CDR3 protein. The sample has 1.5 million to 2 million distinct CDR3 sequences, around half seen once; the top ten hold approximately 2.1%. The V gene is TRBV5-1, the J gene TRBJ1-6; D is ambiguous. Sample: blood. This clonotype was obtained from a woman aged 40 to 50 in good health. Here the CDR3 DNA reads TGCGCCAGCAGCAACGGATGGCTGAATTATAATTCACCCCTCCACTTT. Protein product: CASSNGWLNYNSPLHF.